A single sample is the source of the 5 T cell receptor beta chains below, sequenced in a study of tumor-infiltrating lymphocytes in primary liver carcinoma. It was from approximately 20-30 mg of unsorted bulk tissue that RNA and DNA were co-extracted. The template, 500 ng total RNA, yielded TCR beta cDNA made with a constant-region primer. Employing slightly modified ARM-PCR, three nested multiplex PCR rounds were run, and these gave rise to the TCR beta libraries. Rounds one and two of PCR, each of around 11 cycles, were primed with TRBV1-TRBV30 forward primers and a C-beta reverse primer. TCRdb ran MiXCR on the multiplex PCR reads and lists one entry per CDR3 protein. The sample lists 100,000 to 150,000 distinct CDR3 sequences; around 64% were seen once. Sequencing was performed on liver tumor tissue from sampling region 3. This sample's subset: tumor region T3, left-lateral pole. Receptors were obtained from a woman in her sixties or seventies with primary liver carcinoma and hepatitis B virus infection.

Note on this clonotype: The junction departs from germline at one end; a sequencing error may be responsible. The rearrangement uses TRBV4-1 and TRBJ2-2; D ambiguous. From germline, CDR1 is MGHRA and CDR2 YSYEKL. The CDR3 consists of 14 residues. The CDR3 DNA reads TGCGCCAGCAACCTCATCTCCGCACCCGGAGAGCTGTTTTTT. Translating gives CASNLISAPGELFF.

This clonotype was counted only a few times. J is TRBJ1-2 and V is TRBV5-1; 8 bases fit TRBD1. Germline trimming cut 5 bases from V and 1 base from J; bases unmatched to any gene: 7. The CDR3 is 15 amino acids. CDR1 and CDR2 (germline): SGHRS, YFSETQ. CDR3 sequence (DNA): TGCGCCAGCAGACTCGGGACAGGATTTAACTATGGCTACACCTTC. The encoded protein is CASRLGTGFNYGYTF.

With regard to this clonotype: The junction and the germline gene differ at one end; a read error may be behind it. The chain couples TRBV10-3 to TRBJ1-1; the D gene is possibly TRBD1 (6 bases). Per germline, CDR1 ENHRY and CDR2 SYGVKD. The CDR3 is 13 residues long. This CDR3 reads CAIRDRDINEAFF. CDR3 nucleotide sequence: TGTGCCATCAGGGACCGGGACATTAATGAAGCTTTCTTC.

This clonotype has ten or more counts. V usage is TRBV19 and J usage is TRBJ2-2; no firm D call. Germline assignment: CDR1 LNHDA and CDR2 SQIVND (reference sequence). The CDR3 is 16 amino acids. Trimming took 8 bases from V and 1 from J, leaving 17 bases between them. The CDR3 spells CASQKGRAENTGELFF. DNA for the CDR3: TGTGCCAGTCAGAAAGGTCGGGCCGAGAACACCGGGGAGCTGTTTTTT.

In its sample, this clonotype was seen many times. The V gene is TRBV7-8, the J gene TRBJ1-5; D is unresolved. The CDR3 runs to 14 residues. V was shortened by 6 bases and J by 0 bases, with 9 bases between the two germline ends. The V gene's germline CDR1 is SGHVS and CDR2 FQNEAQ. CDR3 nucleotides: TGTGCCAGCAGAGCCGGGTCTAGCAATCAGCCCCAGCATTTT. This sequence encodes CASRAGSSNQPQHF.